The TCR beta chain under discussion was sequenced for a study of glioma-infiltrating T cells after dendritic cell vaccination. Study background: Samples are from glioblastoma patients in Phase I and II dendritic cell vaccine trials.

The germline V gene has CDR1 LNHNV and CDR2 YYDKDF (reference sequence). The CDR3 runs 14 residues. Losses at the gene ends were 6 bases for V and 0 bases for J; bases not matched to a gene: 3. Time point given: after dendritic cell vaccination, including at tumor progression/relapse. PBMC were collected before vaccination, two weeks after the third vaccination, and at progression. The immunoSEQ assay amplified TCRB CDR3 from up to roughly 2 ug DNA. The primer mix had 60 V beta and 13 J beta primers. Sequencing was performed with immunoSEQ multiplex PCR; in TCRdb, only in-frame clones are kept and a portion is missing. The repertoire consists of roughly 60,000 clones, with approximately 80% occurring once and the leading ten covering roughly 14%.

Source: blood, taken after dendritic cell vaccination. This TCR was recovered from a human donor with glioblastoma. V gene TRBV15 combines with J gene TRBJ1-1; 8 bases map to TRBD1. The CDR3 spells CATSKGQVNTEAFF. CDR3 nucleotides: TGTGCCACCAGTAAGGGACAGGTGAACACTGAAGCTTTCTTT. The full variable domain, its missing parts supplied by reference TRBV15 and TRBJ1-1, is DAMVIQNPRYQVTQFGKPVTLSCSQTLNHNVMYWYQQKSSQAPKLLFHYYDKDFNNEADTPDNFQSRRPNTSFCFLDIRSPGLGDTAMYLCATSKGQVNTEAFFGQGTRLTVV.